These T cell receptor beta chains were read from a single sample in a study of blood T cell repertoires in COVID-19. Libraries were prepared by immunoSEQ multiplex PCR; TCRdb keeps only in-frame clonotypes and omits some of them. The sample carries some 200,000 clones, 70% to 90% recorded once. Sequencing was carried out using peripheral blood. The receptors originated from a middle-aged man with active or convalescent COVID-19. CDR3s include the opening cysteine and the closing phenylalanine or tryptophan. A D gene is named only where the DNA matches it firmly. Some rows have no size entry. The others give once, few or many, or a class for an expanded clone.

j_call v_call clone_size d_call cdr3_nt cdr3_aa
TRBJ2-7 TRBV7-6 - - TGTGCCAGCAGCTTAGTTGCCTTTAAAGAGAGCCACGAGCAGTACTTC CASSLVAFKESHEQYF
TRBJ2-5 TRBV29-1 once - TGCAGCGTTGCGAGCGGCCAAGAGACCCAGTACTTC CSVASGQETQYF
TRBJ2-6 TRBV3-1/TRBV3-2 once TRBD1 TGTGCCAGCAGCCAAGGACAGGGGAGTGGGGCCAACGTCCTGACTTTC CASSQGQGSGANVLTF
TRBJ1-2 TRBV6-5 - TRBD1 TGTGCCAGCAGTTGGCAATTAGGACAGGGAACTTATGGCTACACCTTC CASSWQLGQGTYGYTF
TRBJ2-1 TRBV5-6 once - TGTGCCAGCAGCACCGCGAATCAGCAGTTCTTC CASSTANQQFF
TRBJ2-7 TRBV5-6 - - TGTGCCAGCCACACGGGTGATCGCTCCTACGAGCAGTACTTC CASHTGDRSYEQYF
TRBJ1-5 TRBV10-3 once TRBD1 TGTGCCATCAGTGAAGGGACAGGGCTTAATCAGCCCCAGCATTTT CAISEGTGLNQPQHF
TRBJ2-1 TRBV10-2 - TRBD1 TGCGCCAGCAGCCCAGGGTGGGGACAGGGGACCGATGAGCAGTTCTTC CASSPGWGQGTDEQFF
TRBJ2-3 TRBV7-9 - - TGTGCCAGCAGTCTACGGGGTAAGGGCACAGATACGCAGTATTTT CASSLRGKGTDTQYF
TRBJ1-3 TRBV7-9 - - TGTGCCAGCAGCTTCGACAGCAACTCTGGAAACACCATATATTTT CASSFDSNSGNTIYF
TRBJ2-5 TRBV6-1 - TRBD1 TGTGCCAGCAGTGAAAGGGCGCAGGGGGCTGGAGAGACCCAGTACTTC CASSERAQGAGETQYF
TRBJ1-2 TRBV7-2 - TRBD1 TGTGCCAGCAGCTTTTTACAGGGGTTTCGTTATGGCTACACCTTC CASSFLQGFRYGYTF
TRBJ1-5 TRBV7-2 - - TGTGCCAGCAGCTTATCACGGGACAATCAGCCCCAGCATTTT CASSLSRDNQPQHF
TRBJ1-4 TRBV4-3 once - TGCGCCAGCAGCCAAGATGGCGGGGTAGGGGAAAAACTGTTTTTT CASSQDGGVGEKLFF
TRBJ2-5 TRBV5-4 - - TGTGCCAGCAGTCCCCCCGGGAATCAAGAGACCCAGTACTTC CASSPPGNQETQYF
TRBJ1-2 TRBV6-1 - TRBD1 TGTGCCAGCAGTGAAAGGACAGGAGAGTCCAATGGCTACACCTTC CASSERTGESNGYTF
TRBJ1-1 TRBV6-5 few TRBD1 TGTGCCAGCAGTTACTCGCCAGCCGGGACAGGGGAAGCTTTCTTT CASSYSPAGTGEAFF
TRBJ2-1 TRBV3-1/TRBV3-2 - - TGTGCCAGCAGCCCGGAGCGGAATGAGCAGTTCTTC CASSPERNEQFF
TRBJ1-4 TRBV6-5 - TRBD1 TGTGCCAGCAGAGACAGGGAGGATTCGAATGAAAAACTGTTTTTT CASRDREDSNEKLFF
TRBJ2-1 TRBV2 - - TGTGCCAGCAGTGAGGGGAGCTCCTACAATGAGCAGTTCTTC CASSEGSSYNEQFF
TRBJ2-3 TRBV5-5 - - TGTGCCAGCAGCTTGGACTGGACTAGCACAGATACGCAGTATTTT CASSLDWTSTDTQYF
TRBJ1-2 TRBV30 - - TGTGCCTGGAGTGTAGTTTGGCAGGCCGCCCTCGGGGATGGCTACACCTTC CAWSVVWQAALGDGYTF
TRBJ1-3 TRBV6-5 - - TGTGCCAGCAGTTATGGGTCGAGGTCTGGAAACACCATATATTTT CASSYGSRSGNTIYF
TRBJ2-7 TRBV7-2 - TRBD1 TGTGCCAGCAGCTTAGGCCGGGACAGGGGTCAGTACTTC CASSLGRDRGQYF
TRBJ1-2 TRBV6-1 - TRBD1 TGTGCCAGCAGGAACAGGGGGCGCAACTATGGCTACACCTTC CASRNRGRNYGYTF
TRBJ2-3 TRBV4-2 - TRBD2 TGTGCCAGCAGCCAAGTGGGATCTAGCGGGGGTGTAGATACGCAGTATTTT CASSQVGSSGGVDTQYF
TRBJ1-2 TRBV6-5 - TRBD1 TGTGCCAGCGGACGGGACAGGATGAACTATGGCTACACCTTC CASGRDRMNYGYTF
TRBJ1-1 TRBV7-9 - - TGTGCCAGCAGCCTAGTGACAGTCCCCGCTGAAGCTTTCTTT CASSLVTVPAEAFF
TRBJ2-7 TRBV6-5 - TRBD1 TGTGCCAGCACCCAGGGGGTCATCGACGAGCAGTACTTC CASTQGVIDEQYF
TRBJ1-1 TRBV5-1 - - TGCGCCAGCAGCCCGCCCAGGGCCACTGAAGCTTTCTTT CASSPPRATEAFF
TRBJ1-2 TRBV9 - - TGTGCCAGCAGCCCAATAGGTAGGGGCGGTGGCTACACCTTC CASSPIGRGGGYTF
TRBJ2-7 TRBV7-3 - TRBD1 TGTGCCAGCAGACCCGACGGTCAGGACAGGGATTCCTACGAGCAGTACTTC CASRPDGQDRDSYEQYF
TRBJ2-7 TRBV7-6 once TRBD1 TGTGCCAGCAGCTTAGCCAGTCAGGGGGCCTACGAGCAGTACTTC CASSLASQGAYEQYF
TRBJ2-7 TRBV7-2 - - TGTGCCAGCAGCGGAGCCTCCTACGAGCAGTACTTC CASSGASYEQYF
TRBJ2-2 TRBV23-1 - - TGCGCCAGCAGTCAATCCCCCAGGGGGGCAAGCACCGGGGAGCTGTTTTTT CASSQSPRGASTGELFF
TRBJ1-5 TRBV30 - - TGTGCCTGGAGTTATGGACAGAGCAATCAGCCCCAGCATTTT CAWSYGQSNQPQHF
TRBJ1-2 TRBV6-5 - TRBD1 TGTGCCAGCAGACTTACAGGGGGCTATGGCTACACCTTC CASRLTGGYGYTF
TRBJ2-1 TRBV30 - - TGTGCCTGTCTTAAGGGGTACAATGAGCAGTTCTTC CACLKGYNEQFF
TRBJ1-2 TRBV3-1/TRBV3-2 - TRBD1 TGTGCCAGCAGCGCACCCGGGACAGTCGCTAACTATGGCTACACCTTC CASSAPGTVANYGYTF
TRBJ2-5 TRBV9 - - TGTGCCAGCAGCGTAGACGGGGAAAGAGAGACCCAGTACTTC CASSVDGERETQYF
TRBJ1-2 TRBV7-2 - TRBD1 TGTGCCAGCAGTTCACAGGGGGCTTTCAGTGGCTACACCTTC CASSSQGAFSGYTF
TRBJ1-5 TRBV7-9 once - TGTGCCAGCAGCCAAGGTAGGGGGCAGCCCCAGCATTTT CASSQGRGQPQHF
TRBJ2-1 TRBV6-2/TRBV6-3 - TRBD1 TGTGCCAGCAGCCGCGGGACAGGACTCAATGAGCAGTTCTTC CASSRGTGLNEQFF
TRBJ1-1 TRBV12-3/TRBV12-4 - - TGTGCCAGCAGTAAACTCCTAAACACTGAAGCTTTCTTT CASSKLLNTEAFF
TRBJ1-2 TRBV28 once TRBD1 TGTGCCAGCAGTTTGGGCAGGGGGAACGGCTACACCTTC CASSLGRGNGYTF
TRBJ1-1 TRBV13 once - TGTGCCAGCAGCTTAAGGGGCGGGGGCACTGAAGCTTTCTTT CASSLRGGGTEAFF
TRBJ2-1 TRBV5-1 - - TGCGCCAGCAGCGCAACAAGCGGCAATGAGCAGTTCTTC CASSATSGNEQFF
TRBJ2-7 TRBV18 - TRBD2 TGTGCCAGCTCAGGGGGACTAGCGGACTACGAGCAGTACTTC CASSGGLADYEQYF
TRBJ2-3 TRBV6-5 few TRBD2 TGTGCCAGCAGTCTCCGGGGTGCGGGAGCAGATACGCAGTATTTT CASSLRGAGADTQYF
TRBJ1-2 TRBV27 once TRBD1 TGTGCCAGCATCAAACGAGGGACAGCGTGCCCTTTAGCTAACTATGGCTACACCTTC CASIKRGTACPLANYGYTF
TRBJ2-5 TRBV11-2 once - TGTGCCAGCAGCTTAAGCCGTCTAGCGCAAGAGACCCAGTACTTC CASSLSRLAQETQYF
TRBJ2-1 TRBV29-1 once TRBD2 TGCAGCGTTGGTTTCCGGCGTTGGGGGACTAACGACAATGAGCAGTTCTTC CSVGFRRWGTNDNEQFF